The following is a T cell receptor (beta chain) sequence with its context. Its antigen is currently unknown. CDR3 length: 15 amino acids. The V gene's germline CDR1 is MNHEY and CDR2 SVGAGI. Germline trimming cut 6 bases from V and 4 bases from J; bases unmatched to any gene: 7. This sample was taken from a study of OX40 agonist ivuxolimab in advanced cancers. Study context: A partial response was reached by three patients: one with hepatocellular carcinoma and two with cutaneous melanoma.

General study findings and limits: At 0.1 to 3.0 mg/kg and by week 6, CD4+ and CD8+ T cells in the blood had expanded clonally.

Clones were read by immunoSEQ multiplex PCR, and TCRdb kept only the in-frame ones, dropping some. The table lists about 60,000 clones, about 94% of them singletons. The chain couples TRBV6-5 to TRBJ1-2, with TRBD1 identical over 11 bases. This clonotype was obtained from an adult with an advanced solid tumor such as melanoma, head and neck, liver or kidney cancer. The sequencing here drew on CD4+ or CD8+ T cells sorted from blood, taken in a trial of the OX40 agonist ivuxolimab. CDR3 nucleotides: TGTGCCAGCAGGGGACAGGGGGGCACTCCCTATGGCTACACCTTC. Its translation is CASRGQGGTPYGYTF.